One and the same sample provided the 20 T cell receptor beta chains below, sequenced in a study of blood T cells in healthy people across ages. Then a second PCR, running about 6 to 12 cycles, was carried out with a sample-barcoded 5' primer and a J-beta primer mix. TCRdb called the 5' RACE reads again in MiXCR, with one record for every CDR3 protein. The sample gives about 1.8 million distinct CDR3 sequences, roughly 52% of which show up once; roughly 2% is in the top ten. Material for sequencing was blood. All receptors derive from a woman in her thirties or forties in good health.

Notes on this clonotype: Germline is not matched at one junction end, which may reflect a read error. V gene TRBV11-2 combines with J gene TRBJ2-5; D not certain. The CDR3 runs to 14 residues. Germline lookup yields CDR1 SGHAT and CDR2 FQNNGV. CDR3 bases: TGTGCCAGCAGCTCTCCCGCCCCCCAAGGGACCCAGTACTTC. It encodes CASSSPAPQGTQYF.

The chain is built from TRBV6-6 and TRBJ1-5; the D gene is possibly TRBD1 (5 bases). The germline gives CDR1 MNHNY, CDR2 SVGAGI (reference sequence). Trimming left V 6 bases short and J 0 bases short, with 18 bases between. CDR3 size: 17 residues. CDR3 sequence (DNA): TGTGCCAGCAGCCTTAACCGGGACGATACTAGCAATCAGCCCCAGCATTTT. Translating it yields CASSLNRDDTSNQPQHF.

This clonotype has just a few counts. In DNA, the CDR3 is TGTGCCAGCAGTGAGACAGGGGTGTTCTTC. It yields the protein CASSETGVFF. The gene calls are TRBV2 and TRBJ2-1; 8 nucleotides agree with TRBD1. Germline values: CDR1 SNHLY, CDR2 FYNNEI. The CDR3 extends over 10 amino acids. V dropped 3 bases and J dropped 15; count of bases not matched to a gene: 1. The full variable domain, its missing parts supplied by reference TRBV2 and TRBJ2-1, is EPEVTQTPSHQVTQMGQEVILRCVPISNHLYFYWYRQILGQKVEFLVSFYNNEISEKSEIFDDQFSVERPDGSNFTLKIRSTKLEDSAMYFCASSETGVFFGPGTRLTVL.

The genes are TRBV4-1 and TRBJ1-4, with D perhaps TRBD1 (5 bases). The CDR3 loop spans 16 amino acids. The germline V gene encodes CDR1 MGHRA and CDR2 YSYEKL. Trimming removed 2 bases at V and 10 bases at J, with 20 bases between. CDR3 amino acids: CASSQLRGGSGGKLFF. Written as DNA, the CDR3 is TGCGCCAGCAGCCAACTGAGGGGCGGAAGCGGAGGAAAACTGTTTTTT.

Concerning this clonotype itself: One end of the junction fails to match germline, which may point to a read error. The V and J genes are TRBV15 and TRBJ2-1; 7 bases agree with TRBD2. The germline gives CDR1 LNHNV, CDR2 YYDKDF (reference sequence). The CDR3 totals 14 residues. The CDR3 is CATSEAGPYNGQFF. Here the CDR3 DNA reads TGTGCCACCAGCGAAGCGGGACCCTACAATGGGCAGTTCTTC.

CDR3 amino acids: CSVVEAGARGGQYF. CDR3 nucleotide sequence: TGCAGCGTTGTGGAAGCGGGGGCCCGGGGGGGGCAGTATTTT. This sequence joins TRBV29-1 and TRBJ2-3; 8 bases map to TRBD2. Germline CDR1 reads SQVTM; CDR2 reads ANQGSEA. The CDR3 spans 14 residues. Trimming took 4 bases from V and 11 from J; bases not matched to a gene: 14.

The rearrangement joins TRBV15 to TRBJ1-1; D unresolved. The germline gives CDR1 LNHNV, CDR2 YYDKDF (reference sequence). V lost 7 bases, J lost 1 base, and 4 bases lay in between. This CDR3 comprises 11 residues. CDR3 sequence reads: CATTKNTEAFF. The CDR3 DNA reads TGTGCCACCACCAAGAACACTGAAGCTTTCTTT.

This clonotype was seen a few times. The V gene is TRBV12-3 or TRBV12-4, the J gene TRBJ2-1, with 10 bases fitting TRBD1. The J segment lost 4 bases and the V segment lost 4 bases, leaving 10 bases of the junction unmatched. The length of the CDR3 is 17 residues. CDR3 in amino acids: CASSSGTGDGVYNEQFF. DNA of the CDR3: TGTGCCAGCAGTTCCGGGACAGGGGACGGTGTTTACAATGAGCAGTTCTTC.

This clonotype was seen at least ten times. This chain uses TRBV12-3 or TRBV12-4 with TRBJ2-3; D ambiguous. The CDR3 consists of 12 residues. V was pared by 5 bases and J by 6 bases, with 9 bases between. The CDR3 is CASSLEIDTQYF. The CDR3 DNA reads TGTGCCAGCAGTCTAGAGATCGATACGCAGTATTTT.

About this clonotype itself: A much larger clone lies a single base off, so this may be a read error. The V call is TRBV4-1, the J call TRBJ2-5; 8 bases align to TRBD2. This CDR3 is 15 amino acids long. Per the germline V gene, CDR1 is MGHRA and CDR2 is YSYEKL. For the CDR3, the DNA is TGCCCCAGCAGCCAAGCGGAGACTAGCGTAGAGACCCAGTACTTC. It translates to CPSSQAETSVETQYF.

The chain has TRBV13 and TRBJ1-1; 7 nucleotides line up with TRBD1. V lost 5 bases, J lost 3 bases, and 6 bases stayed unmatched. This CDR3 spans 14 amino acids. CDR1 is PRHDT and CDR2 is FYEKMQ in the germline V gene (reference sequence). Here the CDR3 DNA reads TGTGCCAGCAGCGGCCAGGGGGTTGACACTGAAGCTTTCTTT. Translated, it gives CASSGQGVDTEAFF.

This clonotype was seen only a few times. This sequence joins TRBV7-2 and TRBJ1-4, with 7 bases identical to TRBD1. CDR3 length equals 13 residues. With 5 bases clipped from V and 11 bases from J, the junction kept 8 bases outside the gene matches. Germline-derived CDR1 and CDR2 are SGHTA and FQGNSA. CDR3 DNA: TGTGCCAGCAGCCTCGGGACAGAACGCAAACTGTTTTTT. Amino acid sequence: CASSLGTERKLFF.

This clonotype has just a few counts. The chain employs TRBV28 and TRBJ2-7; 7 positions agree with TRBD1. Germline loops: CDR1 MDHEN, CDR2 SYDVKM. This CDR3 region has 14 residues. V lost 7 bases to trimming and J lost 3 bases; unmatched junction nucleotides: 9. The CDR3 nucleotides read TGTGCCAGCACCCCAGGGGGACAACACTACGAGCAGTACTTC. This gives the protein CASTPGGQHYEQYF.

This clonotype has a handful of counts. CDR3 in DNA: TGTGCCAGCAGCTCCTGGACGGAGAACTACGAGCAGTACTTC. It is translated as CASSSWTENYEQYF. V usage is TRBV13 and J usage is TRBJ2-7; D call uncertain. With 4 bases removed from V and 3 bases from J, the gap between germline ends came to 13 bases. Germline CDR1 reads PRHDT; CDR2 reads FYEKMQ (reference sequence). The CDR3 is 14 residues long. The variable domain in full, with the rest retrieved from reference TRBV13 and TRBJ2-7, is AAGVIQSPRHLIKEKRETATLKCYPIPRHDTVYWYQQGPGQDPQFLISFYEKMQSDKGSIPDRFSAQQFSDYHSELNMSSLELGDSALYFCASSSWTENYEQYFGPGTRLTVT.

The chain joins TRBV3-1 to TRBJ1-2; D is uncertain. The CDR3 extends over 14 amino acids. The ends were cut back, 0 bases at V and 9 bases at J, with 14 bases in the middle. Germline lookup yields CDR1 LGHDT and CDR2 YNNKEL (reference sequence). The CDR3 loop is CASSQDRVTNRYTF. CDR3 nucleotide sequence: TGTGCCAGCAGCCAAGATAGGGTAACGAATCGCTACACCTTC.

This clonotype occurred a few times. The chain has TRBV20-1 and TRBJ2-7; 13 positions match TRBD2. The CDR3 has 15 residues. Trimming took 0 bases from V and 1 from J; bases not matched to a gene: 0. The germline CDR1 and CDR2 sequences are DFQATT and SNEGSKA (reference sequence). The CDR3 bases are TGCAGTGCTAGAGAGGGACTAGCGGGGTCCTACGAGCAGTACTTC. It translates to CSAREGLAGSYEQYF.

The rearrangement joins TRBV28 to TRBJ1-5, with unresolved D. With 8 bases removed from V and 0 bases from J, the gap between germline ends came to 8 bases. The CDR3 has 13 amino acids. The V gene's germline CDR1 is MDHEN and CDR2 SYDVKM. The CDR3 sequence is CASHHYSNQPQHF. The DNA of the CDR3 is TGTGCCAGCCACCATTATAGCAATCAGCCCCAGCATTTT. Together with reference TRBV28 and TRBJ1-5, the CDR3 gives the full variable domain: DVKVTQSSRYLVKRTGEKVFLECVQDMDHENMFWYRQDPGLGLRLIYFSYDVKMKEKGDIPEGYSVSREKKERFSLILESASTNQTSMYLCASHHYSNQPQHFGDGTRLSIL.

The V gene is TRBV20-1, the J gene TRBJ2-5; tentatively, D is TRBD2 (5 bases). The length of the CDR3 is 10 residues. V shed 4 bases and J shed 7 bases, with 7 bases lying between them. Germline V gives CDR1 DFQATT, CDR2 SNEGSKA (reference sequence). The CDR3 is CSAIRGTQYF. Written as DNA, the CDR3 is TGCAGTGCTATCCGGGGGACCCAGTACTTC.

The chain is built from TRBV14 and TRBJ1-1; maybe TRBD1 (6 bases). Trimming left V 4 bases short and J 4 bases short, with 19 bases between. The CDR3 extends over 16 amino acids. Germline CDR1 and CDR2: SGHDN and FVKESK. This chain's CDR3 is CASSRGLRLMGTEAFF. The CDR3 nucleotides read TGTGCCAGCAGCCGGGGGCTCAGGTTGATGGGCACTGAAGCTTTCTTT.

The chain joins TRBV12-3 or TRBV12-4 to TRBJ1-2; possibly TRBD1 for D (5 bases). Trimming took off 1 base at V and 7 bases at J, with 10 bases between the two ends. The CDR3 contains 13 residues. CDR3: CASSLVGPSGYTF. In DNA, the CDR3 is TGTGCCAGCAGTTTAGTGGGGCCTAGTGGCTACACCTTC.